Following are 32 T cell receptor beta chains from one sample sequenced in a study of T cells after posttransplantation cyclophosphamide. A marrow graft followed busulfan-fludarabine conditioning, with cyclophosphamide on days +3 and +4. Assay used: immunoSEQ multiplex PCR; TCRdb lists only in-frame clones, some missing. The table has fewer than 13,000 clones, more than 75% seen once. This sample comprised CD4+ T cells sorted from PBMCs, obtained after allogeneic stem cell transplant with posttransplant cyclophosphamide. These receptors originate from a young adult male patient who received an allogeneic stem cell transplant from a related donor, was CMV-positive, and had acute GVHD only. A share of the T cells may be of graft donor origin.

The chain joins TRBV9 to TRBJ1-1, with D tentatively TRBD1 (5 bases). V lost 4 bases to trimming and J lost 7 bases, with 11 bases between them. The V gene's germline CDR1 is SGDLS and CDR2 YYNGEE. This CDR3 comprises 12 residues. In nucleotides, the CDR3 is TGTGCCAGCAGCTATCAGGGAGGTGAAGCTTTCTTT. Amino acid sequence: CASSYQGGEAFF.

The J gene is TRBJ2-1, the V gene TRBV7-2; TRBD2 aligns across 12 bases. Germline V gives CDR1 SGHTA, CDR2 FQGNSA. CDR3 size: 16 residues. V shed 1 base and J 6 bases; nucleotides not matched to a gene: 4. CDR3 region: CASSLGPSGGANEQFF. The CDR3 DNA follows: TGTGCCAGCAGCTTAGGGCCTAGCGGGGGGGCCAATGAGCAGTTCTTC.

The chain links TRBV5-1 to TRBJ2-7; TRBD2 is a possible D gene (8 bases). CDR3 size: 16 residues. Trimming took 3 bases from V and 0 from J, leaving 16 bases between them. Germline CDR1 and CDR2: SGHRS and YFSETQ. CDR3 sequence (DNA): TGCGCCAGCAGCTGGACAGGCGGACTAGCCTCCTACGAGCAGTACTTC. Its protein is CASSWTGGLASYEQYF.

The V gene is TRBV28, the J gene TRBJ2-1; 9 nucleotides align to TRBD2. This CDR3 has 15 residues. J gave up 10 bases and V 3 bases, and 10 bases lay outside the gene matches. Germline assignment: CDR1 MDHEN and CDR2 SYDVKM. CDR3 loop: CASSLLGLAGTEQFF. CDR3 coding DNA: TGTGCCAGCAGTTTGTTGGGCCTAGCGGGGACCGAGCAGTTCTTC.

This chain uses TRBV7-2 with TRBJ1-1; D is possibly TRBD1 (6 bases). V lost 5 bases and J lost 1, with 14 bases in between. The CDR3 is made up of 15 amino acids. In germline, CDR1 is SGHTA, CDR2 FQGNSA. In DNA, the CDR3 is TGTGCCAGCAGCCTAACGGGGGGCACGAACACTGAAGCTTTCTTT. Its translation: CASSLTGGTNTEAFF.

The chain recombines TRBV5-1 with TRBJ2-7, with D possibly being TRBD1 (6 bases). Looked up from germline, CDR1 is SGHRS and CDR2 is YFSETQ. This CDR3 region has 13 residues. Trimming cost V 3 bases and J 6 bases, with 13 bases left between them. The CDR3 DNA reads TGCGCCAGCAGCTCGGACAGCTTCATCGAGCAGTACTTC. Protein: CASSSDSFIEQYF.

The rearrangement uses TRBV19 and TRBJ2-5, with 11 nucleotides matching TRBD2. The V gene end was trimmed by 6 bases and the J gene end by 4 bases; junction bases not matched to a gene: 7. The CDR3 spans 15 residues. Germline V gene data show CDR1 as LNHDA and CDR2 as SQIVND (reference sequence). CDR3 sequence: CASSRDGTSGETQYF. For the CDR3, the DNA is TGTGCCAGTAGCCGTGATGGGACTAGCGGAGAGACCCAGTACTTC.

V usage is TRBV5-6 and J usage is TRBJ1-4, with D hard to call. The CDR3 has 13 residues. In germline, CDR1 is SGHDT, CDR2 YYEEEE. Trimming took 3 bases from V and 5 from J, leaving 8 bases between them. CDR3 nucleotides: TGTGCCAGCAGCTACGGGGTGAATGAAAAACTGTTTTTT. This gives the protein CASSYGVNEKLFF.

The CDR3: CASSPGQLAGELFF. CDR3 nucleotide sequence: TGTGCCAGTAGTCCGGGACAGCTCGCCGGGGAGCTGTTTTTT. V and J are TRBV19 and TRBJ2-2, with 7 positions matching TRBD1. This CDR3 region has 14 residues. Germline V gene sequence: CDR1 LNHDA, CDR2 SQIVND (reference sequence). Unmatched junction bases numbered 6, after V lost 5 bases and J lost 6 bases.

The chain has TRBV9 and TRBJ1-1; TRBD1 matches 9 bases. Trimming removed 4 bases from V and 1 base from J; junction bases left unmatched: 11. The CDR3 is made up of 17 amino acids. Germline CDR1 is SGDLS and CDR2 is YYNGEE. The CDR3 is CASSSPRDRVGNTEAFF. CDR3 coding DNA: TGTGCCAGCAGCTCCCCACGGGACAGGGTAGGGAACACTGAAGCTTTCTTT. The full variable domain, in which reference TRBV9 and TRBJ1-1 provide the parts outside the CDR3, is DSGVTQTPKHLITATGQRVTLRCSPRSGDLSVYWYQQSLDQGLQFLIQYYNGEERAKGNILERFSAQQFPDLHSELNLSSLELGDSALYFCASSSPRDRVGNTEAFFGQGTRLTVV.

The rearrangement joins TRBV5-1 to TRBJ2-3; D is possibly TRBD2 (6 bases). Trimming cost V 0 bases and J 6 bases, with 14 bases left between them. CDR3 length equals 15 residues. Germline CDR1 is SGHRS and CDR2 is YFSETQ. The CDR3 DNA is TGCGCCAGCAGCTTGGAAGAAAGGGAGGTGGATACGCAGTATTTT. Its protein is CASSLEEREVDTQYF.

This sequence joins TRBV19 and TRBJ1-6; possible D gene TRBD1, 5 bases. The CDR3 runs to 15 residues. The germline V and J ends were trimmed by 1 base and 3 bases, with 7 bases remaining between them. Germline V gene lookup returns CDR1 LNHDA and CDR2 SQIVND (reference sequence). The CDR3 loop reads CASSIGQNYNSPLHF. As DNA, the CDR3 is TGTGCCAGTAGTATAGGACAGAACTATAATTCACCCCTCCACTTT.

The chain combines TRBV9 with TRBJ1-4, with 11 bases fitting TRBD1. CDR1 is SGDLS, CDR2 YYNGEE, per germline. The CDR3 length is 16 residues. The junction had 9 bases not matched to a gene; V was cut back by 3 bases and J by 8 bases. In DNA, the CDR3 is TGTGCCAGCAGCGATGGGACAGGGGGAGTTAGCGAAAAACTGTTTTTT. Protein product: CASSDGTGGVSEKLFF.

J is TRBJ2-5 and V is TRBV21-1; the table's D call of TRBD1 was not tested on the DNA. TRBV21-1 is a pseudogene. The CDR3 covers 16 residues. CDR3 coding DNA: TGTGCCAGCACCCTCCTGGCCGACAGGGGGCTTGAGACCCAGTACTTC. It translates to CASTLLADRGLETQYF.

This clone has only a few counts. The gene calls are TRBV6-6 and TRBJ1-2; 7 bases line up with TRBD1. V lost 6 bases to trimming and J lost 5 bases; unmatched junction nucleotides: 9. Germline lookup yields CDR1 MNHNY and CDR2 SVGAGI (reference sequence). This CDR3 has 14 residues. The CDR3 protein is CASRLQGVGYGYTF. Written as DNA, the CDR3 is TGTGCCAGCAGACTTCAGGGGGTAGGGTATGGCTACACCTTC.

V usage is TRBV14 and J usage is TRBJ2-2, with D perhaps TRBD1 (6 bases). Germline CDR1 is SGHDN and CDR2 is FVKESK. The CDR3 is made up of 16 amino acids. V was trimmed by 1 base and J by 4 bases, leaving 13 bases between them. The CDR3 here is CASSQATGRSTGELFF. Here the CDR3 DNA reads TGTGCCAGCAGCCAAGCCACAGGGCGTAGCACCGGGGAGCTGTTTTTT.

This chain uses TRBV7-9 with TRBJ1-1, with 8 positions matching TRBD1. The CDR3 extends over 14 amino acids. Trimming removed 5 bases from V and 4 bases from J; junction bases left unmatched: 6. The germline V gene encodes CDR1 SEHNR and CDR2 FQNEAQ (reference sequence). This CDR3 is CASSPGQGGTEAFF. CDR3 DNA: TGTGCCAGCAGCCCCGGACAGGGAGGCACTGAAGCTTTCTTT.

This rearrangement joins TRBV30 to TRBJ2-3; D is unclear. Trimming removed 2 bases at V and 5 bases at J, with 8 bases between. The CDR3 length is 12 residues. Germline loops: CDR1 GTSNPN, CDR2 SVGIG (reference sequence). CDR3 nucleotide sequence: TGTGCCTGGAGTCCAGTTCTAGATACGCAGTATTTT. This codes for CAWSPVLDTQYF.

A single count supports this clone. The chain combines TRBV2 with TRBJ1-1; D remains unclear. The CDR3 runs 11 residues. The V end was cut by 2 bases, the J end by 7 bases, with 5 bases between. CDR1 is SNHLY, CDR2 FYNNEI, per germline. Written as DNA, the CDR3 is TGTGCCAGCAGTGAACGAGTTGAAGCTTTCTTT. Its protein product is CASSERVEAFF.

The chain combines TRBV6-1 with TRBJ1-3; D remains unclear. Germline assignment: CDR1 MNHNS and CDR2 SASEGT. The V end was cut by 6 bases, the J end by 2 bases, with 5 bases between. CDR3 length: 12 residues. The DNA for the CDR3 is TGTGCCAGCAGGCGGACTGGAAACACCATATATTTT. Amino acid sequence: CASRRTGNTIYF.

The chain has TRBV7-9 and TRBJ1-5, with 9 bases that match TRBD1. CDR1 is SEHNR and CDR2 is FQNEAQ in the germline V gene (reference sequence). V gave up 5 bases and J gave up 5 bases; unmatched junction bases: 13. This CDR3 contains 17 residues. CDR3 region: CASSRWTGEVRDQPQHF. For the CDR3, the DNA is TGTGCCAGCAGCCGCTGGACAGGGGAGGTTAGGGATCAGCCCCAGCATTTT.

This clone was observed once. This sequence joins TRBV6-5 and TRBJ2-3; D might be TRBD2 (6 bases). The V gene's germline CDR1 is MNHEY and CDR2 SVGAGI. Deletions cut 5 bases from V and 4 bases from J, with 16 bases between. This CDR3 has 15 amino acids. CDR3 sequence reads: CASSRREVISDTQYF. CDR3 nucleotide sequence: TGTGCCAGCAGTCGGAGGGAGGTAATCTCAGATACGCAGTATTTT.

The J gene is TRBJ1-1, the V gene TRBV2; D is ambiguous. CDR1 is SNHLY, CDR2 FYNNEI, per germline. The CDR3 covers 15 residues. Trimming left V 3 bases short and J 0 bases short, with 11 bases between. In DNA form, the CDR3 reads TGTGCCAGCAGTGACCAACAAGTATTGAACACTGAAGCTTTCTTT. It encodes CASSDQQVLNTEAFF.

V usage is TRBV6-5 and J usage is TRBJ1-5; no firm D call. This CDR3 is 14 amino acids long. The germline gives CDR1 MNHEY, CDR2 SVGAGI. V was trimmed by 3 bases and J by 2 bases, leaving 8 bases between them. CDR3 amino acids: CASSYPEGNQPQHF. CDR3 DNA: TGTGCCAGCAGTTATCCGGAGGGCAATCAGCCCCAGCATTTT.

V usage is TRBV5-4 and J usage is TRBJ1-1; 7 bases fit TRBD1. Losses at the gene ends were 5 bases for V and 1 base for J; bases not matched to a gene: 5. Per the germline V gene, CDR1 is SGHNT and CDR2 is YYREEE (reference sequence). CDR3 length: 14 amino acids. The CDR3 region has the DNA TGTGCCAGCAGTAACAGGGGAGGGAACACTGAAGCTTTCTTT. Its protein product is CASSNRGGNTEAFF.

The rearrangement links TRBV7-2 to TRBJ2-7; no clear D. Germline assignment: CDR1 SGHTA and CDR2 FQGNSA. The CDR3 loop spans 11 amino acids. Trimming removed 5 bases at V and 5 bases at J, with 7 bases between. This CDR3 is CASSIIHEQYF. The CDR3 DNA is TGTGCCAGCAGCATCATCCACGAGCAGTACTTC.

The V and J genes are TRBV7-2 and TRBJ1-1; the D is unclear. V lost 5 bases to trimming and J lost 4 bases, with 11 bases between them. This CDR3 spans 13 amino acids. The germline gives CDR1 SGHTA, CDR2 FQGNSA. The CDR3 loop reads CASSPRMITEAFF. The CDR3 DNA reads as TGTGCCAGCAGCCCGAGGATGATCACTGAAGCTTTCTTT.

This rearrangement joins TRBV10-3 to TRBJ1-2; D not certain. In germline, CDR1 is ENHRY, CDR2 SYGVKD. V was cut by 6 bases and J by 2 bases, with 13 bases left in between. CDR3 length: 14 residues. The CDR3 is CAIRPPGDNYGYTF. Written as DNA, the CDR3 is TGTGCCATCAGGCCGCCAGGCGACAACTATGGCTACACCTTC.

The chain uses TRBV5-1 and TRBJ1-1; possible D gene TRBD1, 6 bases. The ends were cut back, 5 bases at V and 0 bases at J, with 14 bases in the middle. This CDR3 has 15 amino acids. Germline loops: CDR1 SGHRS, CDR2 YFSETQ. CDR3 amino acids: CASSSPDSLNTEAFF. The CDR3 DNA is TGCGCCAGCAGTTCGCCGGACAGCTTGAACACTGAAGCTTTCTTT.

The chain employs TRBV5-1 and TRBJ1-6, with D possibly matching TRBD1 (5 bases). In germline, CDR1 is SGHRS, CDR2 YFSETQ. The CDR3 covers 16 residues. V lost 2 bases to trimming and J lost 9 bases, with 18 bases between them. CDR3 coding DNA: TGCGCCAGCAGCTTCCACCAGGGAGGTAGTGGTTCACCCCTCCACTTT. Protein: CASSFHQGGSGSPLHF.

A single count supports this clone. The chain uses TRBV9 and TRBJ1-2, with a tentative D call TRBD1 (5 bases). Trimming shortened V by 3 bases and J by 8 bases, and 26 bases separated the two germline ends. This CDR3 has 17 residues. Germline V CDR1 and CDR2: SGDLS, YYNGEE. CDR3 residues: CASSAEFWGSPRGGYTF. CDR3 coding DNA: TGTGCCAGCAGCGCCGAGTTTTGGGGTTCCCCAAGGGGCGGCTACACCTTC.

V gene TRBV4-3 combines with J gene TRBJ2-3, with 8 bases that match TRBD2. With V trimmed by 9 bases and J by 5 bases, 10 bases remained unmatched. This CDR3 is 14 amino acids long. CDR1 is LGHNA, CDR2 YSLEER, per germline. The chain's CDR3 is CARFRGGPLDTQYF. As DNA, the CDR3 is TGCGCCAGATTCCGGGGGGGCCCCTTAGATACGCAGTATTTT.